This is a list of T cell receptor beta chains from one sample in a study of response to subunit inactivated influenza vaccine. TCRdb reprocessed the RT-PCR reads via MiXCR and lists one record per CDR3 protein. Counted here are around 190,000 distinct CDR3 sequences, around a tenth occurring once; the ten biggest clones make up about a tenth. Source: non-naive T cells sorted from PBMCs, taken on the day of vaccination. The receptors were sampled from a man aged 50-60 years who received an inactivated influenza vaccine. Each CDR3 is given with its conserved first and last residue. D genes are given only for firm matches. A row's size may be missing; if present it is once, few, many or a size class.

TRBJ2-3,TRBD2,NA,TRBV18,CASSRTSGGRDTQYF,TGTGCCAGCTCACGGACTAGCGGGGGGCGAGATACGCAGTATTTT
TRBJ2-7,TRBD1,NA,TRBV20-1,CCCALAPTGGEYEQYF,TGCTGCTGTGCTCTCGCCCCCACAGGGGGCGAGTACGAGCAGTACTTC
TRBJ2-3,NA,few,TRBV4-2,CASSQDGGPTDTQYF,TGTGCCAGCAGCCAAGATGGGGGGCCGACAGATACGCAGTATTTT
TRBJ2-7,NA,few,TRBV7-2,CATRRAAYSYEQYF,TGTGCCACGAGAAGGGCAGCGTACTCCTACGAGCAGTACTTC
TRBJ1-5,NA,NA,TRBV28,CASDQPQHF,TGTGCCAGCGATCAGCCCCAGCATTTT
TRBJ2-2,TRBD2,many,TRBV9,CASRLAGNTGELFF,TGTGCCAGCAGACTAGCGGGGAACACCGGGGAGCTGTTTTTT
TRBJ1-3,NA,many,TRBV12-3/TRBV12-4,CASSLDSGNWNTIYF,TGTGCCAGCAGTTTGGACAGCGGGAATTGGAACACCATATATTTT
TRBJ2-7,NA,many,TRBV29-1,CSAGTFYEQYF,TGCAGCGCTGGGACATTCTACGAGCAGTACTTC
TRBJ2-3,TRBD1,many,TRBV7-6,CASSPLGTGTDTQYF,TGTGCCAGCAGCCCTCTAGGGACAGGCACAGATACGCAGTATTTT
TRBJ2-7,NA,NA,TRBV10-3,CAISEVSPEQYF,TGTGCCATCAGTGAAGTCTCCCCCGAGCAGTACTTC
TRBJ1-5,TRBD1,many,TRBV28,CASSPLGTGMGQPQHF,TGTGCCAGCAGTCCCCTCGGGACAGGAATGGGACAGCCCCAGCATTTT
TRBJ1-4,TRBD1,few,TRBV7-2,CASSLVQGDEKLFF,TGTGCCAGCAGCTTAGTTCAGGGGGATGAAAAACTGTTTTTT
TRBJ1-1,NA,NA,TRBV24-1,CATSAAGSGTEAFF,TGTGCCACCAGTGCTGCAGGGTCGGGCACTGAAGCTTTCTTT
TRBJ1-2,TRBD1,many,TRBV7-9,CASSLATGQGANYGYTF,TGTGCCAGCAGCTTAGCGACGGGACAGGGAGCTAACTATGGCTACACCTTC
TRBJ2-7,TRBD2,few,TRBV20-1,CSARPASGFGYEQYF,TGCAGTGCTAGACCGGCTAGCGGGTTCGGCTACGAGCAGTACTTC
TRBJ2-7,TRBD2,many,TRBV4-2,CASSQDRTSGIYEQYF,TGTGCCAGCAGCCAAGATAGGACTAGCGGAATCTACGAGCAGTACTTC
TRBJ1-5,NA,few,TRBV6-1,CASSEALTGNQPQHF,TGTGCCAGCAGTGAGGCACTTACAGGCAATCAGCCCCAGCATTTT
TRBJ2-3,TRBD2,few,TRBV27,CASKVLRIPSGGPDTQYF,TGTGCCAGCAAAGTCCTTAGGATTCCTAGCGGGGGGCCAGATACGCAGTATTTT
TRBJ2-7,NA,many,TRBV11-2,CASSLVGLGGYEQYF,TGTGCCAGCAGCTTAGTGGGACTGGGGGGTTACGAGCAGTACTTC
TRBJ2-1,TRBD2,NA,TRBV11-2,CASSFLVAGVAYNEQFF,TGTGCCAGCAGCTTCCTGGTAGCGGGAGTAGCCTACAATGAGCAGTTCTTC
TRBJ1-1,NA,few,TRBV5-1,CASSLVFVTARAFF,TGCGCCAGCAGCTTGGTCTTTGTGACAGCGCGAGCTTTCTTT
TRBJ2-7,TRBD2,NA,TRBV5-1,CASSLEPAGGYEQYF,TGCGCCAGCAGCTTGGAACCAGCGGGAGGCTACGAGCAGTACTTC
TRBJ2-2,NA,many,TRBV12-3/TRBV12-4,CASSLTVSPGELFF,TGTGCCAGCAGTCTCACAGTTTCCCCCGGGGAGCTGTTTTTT
TRBJ2-1,NA,many,TRBV7-3,CASSSDSLVGEQFF,TGTGCCAGCAGCTCGGACTCACTAGTGGGTGAGCAGTTCTTC
TRBJ2-3,TRBD2,NA,TRBV11-3,CASSVAGVPGTQYF,TGTGCCAGCAGCGTCGCGGGGGTACCGGGTACGCAGTATTTT
TRBJ2-7,NA,few,TRBV12-3/TRBV12-4,CASSLAGTAFYEQYF,TGTGCCAGCAGTTTAGCCGGGACGGCATTCTACGAGCAGTACTTC
TRBJ1-4,NA,few,TRBV20-1,CSATVVGSEKLFF,TGCAGTGCGACTGTGGTAGGGAGTGAAAAACTGTTTTTT
TRBJ1-1,NA,many,TRBV7-2,CASRQDTGTVNTEAFF,TGTGCCAGCAGACAAGACACCGGGACGGTGAACACTGAAGCTTTCTTT
TRBJ2-1,TRBD1,many,TRBV10-3,CAISETGQGISERGRNEQFF,TGTGCCATCAGTGAGACGGGACAGGGTATATCGGAGCGGGGTCGGAATGAGCAGTTCTTC
TRBJ2-1,NA,few,TRBV7-3,CASSPQLGSYNEQFF,TGTGCCAGCAGCCCACAACTAGGGTCCTACAATGAGCAGTTCTTC
TRBJ2-7,NA,NA,TRBV12-3/TRBV12-4,CASRQGRVGYEQYF,TGTGCCAGCAGACAGGGACGAGTGGGGTACGAGCAGTACTTC
TRBJ2-1,TRBD2,NA,TRBV24-1,CATSDPGLAGGEQFF,TGTGCCACCAGTGACCCCGGACTAGCGGGGGGTGAGCAGTTCTTC
TRBJ2-7,NA,few,TRBV27,CAPWVEYF,TGTGCCCCCTGGGTGGAGTACTTC
TRBJ2-7,TRBD1,many,TRBV30,CASQGDYEQYF,TGTGCCTCCCAGGGGGATTACGAGCAGTACTTC
TRBJ1-1,NA,many,TRBV6-1,CASTQDGLNTEAFF,TGTGCCAGCACGCAGGACGGGTTGAACACTGAAGCTTTCTTT
TRBJ2-5,NA,NA,TRBV9,CASSANLLATGETQYF,TGTGCCAGCAGCGCAAACCTTCTAGCGACGGGGGAGACCCAGTACTTC
TRBJ2-6,NA,NA,TRBV7-9,CASSLGGTPGANVLTF,TGTGCCAGCAGCTTAGGTGGGACCCCTGGGGCCAACGTCCTGACTTTC